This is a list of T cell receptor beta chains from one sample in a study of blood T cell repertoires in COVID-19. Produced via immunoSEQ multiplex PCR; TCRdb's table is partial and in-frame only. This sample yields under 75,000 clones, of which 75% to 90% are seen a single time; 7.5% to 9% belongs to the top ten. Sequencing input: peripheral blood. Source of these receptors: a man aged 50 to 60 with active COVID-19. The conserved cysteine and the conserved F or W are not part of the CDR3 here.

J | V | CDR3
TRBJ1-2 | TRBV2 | ASRPGQGTYGYT
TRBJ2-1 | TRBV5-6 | ASSFGGLAGGYNEQF
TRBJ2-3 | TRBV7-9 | ASSRTVSSLSTDTQY
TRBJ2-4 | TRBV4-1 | ASSQGTSSKNIQY
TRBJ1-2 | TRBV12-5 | AIPLTGLKYGYT
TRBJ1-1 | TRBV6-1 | ASSEEGATGYTEAF
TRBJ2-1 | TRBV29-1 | SVVSLAEYNEQF
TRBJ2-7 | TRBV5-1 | ASSLGQFSYEQY
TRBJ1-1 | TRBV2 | ASSPRDRANTEAF
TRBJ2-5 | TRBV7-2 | ASSFSAGDHLY
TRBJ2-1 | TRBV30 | AWSRTGMGEQF
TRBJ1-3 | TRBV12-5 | ASAGGGNTIY
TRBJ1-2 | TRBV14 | ASSQDSVSNYGYT
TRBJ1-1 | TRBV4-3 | ASSQDLGGTEAF